The 29 T cell receptor beta chains below were found in one sample sequenced in a study of blood T cell repertoires in COVID-19. Libraries were prepared by immunoSEQ multiplex PCR; TCRdb keeps only in-frame clonotypes and omits some of them. The sample yields roughly 200,000 clones, around 79% seen once. The sample was peripheral blood. The receptor source for this set is a man aged 45-65 years who had recovered from COVID-19.

This rearrangement joins TRBV7-3 to TRBJ2-3; D possibly corresponds to TRBD2 (6 bases). The ends were cut back, 2 bases at V and 2 bases at J, with 11 bases in the middle. There are 15 residues in the CDR3. Looked up from germline, CDR1 is SGHTA and CDR2 is FQGTGA. CDR3 sequence: CASSLLGGPTDTQYF. The CDR3 nucleotides read TGTGCCAGCAGCTTATTGGGGGGACCCACAGATACGCAGTATTTT.

This clone was detected only a few times. The same CDR3 can be traced to other DNA sequences in this sample. The chain has TRBV19 and TRBJ2-5, with D uncertain. Trimming removed 0 bases from V and 2 bases from J, with 4 bases in between. The germline V gene encodes CDR1 LNHDA and CDR2 SQIVND (reference sequence). CDR3 length equals 13 residues. CDR3: CASSIDRQETQYF. The CDR3 DNA sequence: TGTGCCAGTAGTATAGACAGACAAGAGACCCAGTACTTC.

This clone was detected once. This chain links TRBV10-3 with TRBJ2-7; possible D gene TRBD2, 5 bases. The CDR3 is 13 amino acids. Trimming took 4 bases from V and 6 from J, leaving 13 bases between them. Germline CDR1 and CDR2: ENHRY and SYGVKD. CDR3 loop: CAISGGSMGEQYF. DNA for the CDR3: TGTGCCATCAGTGGTGGGAGTATGGGCGAGCAGTACTTC.

The rearrangement uses TRBV5-6 and TRBJ1-2; D may be TRBD1 (5 bases). Germline V gene lookup returns CDR1 SGHDT and CDR2 YYEEEE. The V end lost 3 bases, the J end lost 4 bases, and 16 bases lay between the germline ends. This CDR3 spans 15 amino acids. CDR3 in amino acids: CASSSVGGSGYGYTF. The CDR3 coding sequence is TGTGCCAGCAGCTCAGTCGGGGGATCGGGCTATGGCTACACCTTC.

This chain joins TRBV4-3 and TRBJ2-3; a weak D match, TRBD1 (6 bases). CDR1 is LGHNA and CDR2 is YSLEER in the germline V gene. Trimming pared 0 bases from V and 4 bases from J, leaving 11 bases between. The CDR3 is made up of 15 amino acids. The CDR3 loop is CASSQDRGVADTQYF. Here the CDR3 DNA reads TGCGCCAGCAGCCAAGACAGGGGTGTCGCAGATACGCAGTATTTT.

This clone appeared once. The rearrangement uses TRBV6-6 and TRBJ2-3; 10 bases are shared with TRBD1. Germline CDR1 and CDR2: MNHNY and SVGAGI (reference sequence). V lost 8 bases and J lost 5; bases outside the gene matches: 7. This CDR3 has 14 residues. The CDR3 here is CASVRQGALDTQYF. The CDR3 DNA reads as TGTGCCAGCGTCCGACAGGGGGCCTTAGATACGCAGTATTTT.

The V call is TRBV3-1 (or the pseudogene TRBV3-2), the J call TRBJ2-7, with 7 bases fitting TRBD2. CDR1 is LGHDT and CDR2 is YNNKEL in the germline V gene (reference sequence). The CDR3 totals 14 residues. V gave up 5 bases and J gave up 6 bases; unmatched junction bases: 10. In DNA form, the CDR3 reads TGTGCCAGCAGCAAGCCTTGGGAGGGATCCGAGCAGTACTTC. Encoded protein: CASSKPWEGSEQYF.

V and J are TRBV19 and TRBJ2-2; no clear D. V was cut by 6 bases and J by 7 bases, with 9 bases left in between. Per the germline V gene, CDR1 is LNHDA and CDR2 is SQIVND (reference sequence). The CDR3 consists of 12 residues. CDR3 protein: CASRKLGGELFF. CDR3 DNA: TGTGCCAGTAGGAAACTTGGCGGGGAGCTGTTTTTT.

V and J are TRBV28 and TRBJ2-1; TRBD2 agrees at 14 bases. The V gene's germline CDR1 is MDHEN and CDR2 SYDVKM. The CDR3 length is 15 residues. V lost 6 bases to trimming and J lost 6 bases; unmatched junction nucleotides: 4. The CDR3 DNA follows: TGTGCCAGCAGCCCGACTAGCGGGAGGGCCAATGAGCAGTTCTTC. It is translated as CASSPTSGRANEQFF.

The V gene is TRBV30, the J gene TRBJ1-2; 8 bases agree with TRBD1. V shed 2 bases, J shed 5 bases, and the junction held 10 bases outside the gene matches. The CDR3 has 15 amino acids. Germline V gives CDR1 GTSNPN, CDR2 SVGIG (reference sequence). The CDR3 spells CAWSYVQGGWYGYTF. CDR3 in DNA: TGTGCCTGGAGTTATGTACAGGGGGGTTGGTATGGCTACACCTTC.

On this clone itself: Other DNA sequences in the sample encode the same CDR3. This rearrangement joins TRBV18 to TRBJ2-7; 7 nucleotides agree with TRBD2. The CDR3 length is 13 residues. Trimming removed 3 bases from V and 4 bases from J; junction bases left unmatched: 3. Germline V lookup: CDR1 KGHSH, CDR2 LQKENI. The CDR3 protein is CASSPPAGYEQYF. The CDR3 region has the DNA TGTGCCAGCTCACCCCCAGCGGGGTACGAGCAGTACTTC.

V gene TRBV6-5 combines with J gene TRBJ2-7, with 9 bases that match TRBD2. The CDR3 extends over 13 amino acids. J was trimmed by 7 bases and V by 6 bases; bases with no gene match: 7. Germline-derived CDR1 and CDR2 are MNHEY and SVGAGI. In nucleotides, the CDR3 is TGTGCCAGCAGGCTAGCGGGACCAGGGGAGCAGTACTTC. This gives the protein CASRLAGPGEQYF.

CDR3 nucleotide sequence: TGTGCCAGCATTTCCTGGACAGGGGATTATGGCTACACCTTC. Its translation is CASISWTGDYGYTF. The chain couples TRBV2 to TRBJ1-2; 9 bases fit TRBD1. Germline V gives CDR1 SNHLY, CDR2 FYNNEI. The V segment lost 7 bases and the J segment 5 bases; nucleotides outside the gene matches: 8. CDR3 length: 14 residues.

CDR3 nucleotide sequence: TGTGCCAGCAGTTTGGCCGCCGGGGATACGCAGTATTTT. This codes for CASSLAAGDTQYF. This chain uses TRBV11-3 with TRBJ2-3; D is unclear. CDR1 and CDR2 from the germline V gene are SGHNT and YENEEA. This CDR3 has 13 residues. V was clipped by 6 bases and J by 6 bases, with 13 bases between them.

The V gene is TRBV6-6, the J gene TRBJ1-5; a possible D gene is TRBD1 (5 bases). In germline, CDR1 is MNHNY, CDR2 SVGAGI (reference sequence). The CDR3 is 15 residues long. V was trimmed by 4 bases and J by 4 bases, leaving 14 bases between them. CDR3 coding DNA: TGTGCCAGCAGTTCCTCCGGACACTCGAATCAGCCCCAGCATTTT. It yields the protein CASSSSGHSNQPQHF.

CDR3: CASSVRGSWNTGELFF. The CDR3 DNA is TGTGCCAGCAGCGTACGGGGGTCTTGGAACACCGGGGAGCTGTTTTTT. This chain links TRBV9 with TRBJ2-2; tentative D call: TRBD2 (6 bases). This CDR3 region has 16 residues. V shed 1 base and J shed 1 base, with 11 bases lying between them. In germline, CDR1 is SGDLS, CDR2 YYNGEE.

The gene calls are TRBV19 and TRBJ2-1; D may be TRBD1 (6 bases). The CDR3 runs to 12 residues. Trimming left V 4 bases short and J 7 bases short, with 8 bases between. Germline assignment: CDR1 LNHDA and CDR2 SQIVND (reference sequence). The CDR3 sequence: CASSTQGNEQFF. The CDR3, as DNA: TGTGCCAGTAGTACCCAGGGGAATGAGCAGTTCTTC.

J is TRBJ2-7 and V is TRBV14; D is possibly TRBD2 (6 bases). The CDR3 is 14 amino acids. Germline assignment: CDR1 SGHDN and CDR2 FVKESK. V gave up 4 bases and J gave up 0 bases, with 10 bases separating them. In DNA, the CDR3 is TGTGCCAGCAGCCGGGACTTTAACTCCTACGAGCAGTACTTC. Protein: CASSRDFNSYEQYF.

The chain carries TRBV28 and TRBJ2-7; 7 nucleotides align to TRBD1. The germline gives CDR1 MDHEN, CDR2 SYDVKM. The V segment lost 7 bases and the J segment 6 bases; nucleotides outside the gene matches: 12. The CDR3 is 14 residues long. The CDR3 nucleotides read TGTGCCAGCAAAGTGGGGACAGCCTTCGGCGAGCAGTACTTC. It is translated as CASKVGTAFGEQYF.

CDR3 loop: CAWSFGDYGYTF. CDR3 sequence (DNA): TGTGCCTGGAGTTTCGGTGACTATGGCTACACCTTC. The chain employs TRBV30 and TRBJ1-2; D unresolved. Trimming took 2 bases from V and 3 from J, leaving 7 bases between them. This CDR3 spans 12 amino acids. Germline values: CDR1 GTSNPN, CDR2 SVGIG (reference sequence).

V is TRBV9 and J is TRBJ1-2, with a possible D match to TRBD1 (5 bases). CDR1 and CDR2 (germline): SGDLS, YYNGEE. V lost 3 bases, J lost 3 bases, and 15 bases lay in between. The CDR3 consists of 15 residues. The CDR3 region is CASSGFGGTDYGYTF. CDR3 nucleotide sequence: TGTGCCAGCAGCGGATTTGGGGGGACGGACTATGGCTACACCTTC.

The chain combines TRBV5-1 with TRBJ2-7; D possibly corresponds to TRBD2 (6 bases). The CDR3 length is 12 residues. Germline V CDR1 and CDR2: SGHRS, YFSETQ. With 4 bases removed from V and 9 bases from J, the gap between germline ends came to 14 bases. The CDR3 protein is CASSNRDSGQYF. In DNA form, the CDR3 reads TGCGCCAGCAGCAACCGGGACTCTGGGCAGTACTTC.

The rearrangement uses TRBV18 and TRBJ2-7, with 9 nucleotides matching TRBD2. V trimming: 6 bases; J trimming: 4 bases; junction bases outside the gene matches: 10. Per germline, CDR1 KGHSH and CDR2 LQKENI. The CDR3 extends over 15 amino acids. The CDR3, as DNA: TGTGCCAGCTCGGACATCAGGACTAGCGCATACGAGCAGTACTTC. It yields the protein CASSDIRTSAYEQYF.

This clone has just a few counts. The chain joins TRBV5-4 to TRBJ2-7; the D is unclear. CDR3 length: 13 residues. CDR1 SGHNT and CDR2 YYREEE come from the germline V gene (reference sequence). Trimming cost V 0 bases and J 12 bases, with 16 bases left between them. The CDR3 bases are TGTGCCAGCAGCTTGGACGGCCTGAGGAACGCGTACTTC. Amino acid sequence: CASSLDGLRNAYF.

The rearrangement links TRBV12-3 or TRBV12-4 to TRBJ2-2; possibly TRBD1 for D (5 bases). The CDR3 has 13 residues. V was clipped by 5 bases and J by 6 bases, with 10 bases between them. This CDR3 reads CASSKGHPGELFF. Here the CDR3 DNA reads TGTGCCAGCAGTAAAGGACACCCCGGGGAGCTGTTTTTT.

The chain joins TRBV28 to TRBJ2-4; perhaps TRBD2 as D (6 bases). The CDR3 spans 16 residues. From germline, CDR1 is MDHEN and CDR2 SYDVKM. V lost 3 bases and J lost 1, with 13 bases in between. CDR3 coding DNA: TGTGCCAGCAGTTTGACCGGGGGATGGGCCAAAAACATTCAGTACTTC. This sequence encodes CASSLTGGWAKNIQYF.

J is TRBJ2-7 and V is TRBV18; D is ambiguous. Trimming removed 3 bases at V and 0 bases at J, with 6 bases between. Germline V gene lookup returns CDR1 KGHSH and CDR2 LQKENI. The CDR3 has 13 amino acids. The CDR3 is CASSPASSYEQYF. CDR3 bases: TGTGCCAGCTCACCCGCGAGCTCCTACGAGCAGTACTTC.

The CDR3 here is CASSWDRDGGYTF. CDR3 in DNA: TGTGCCAGCAGCTGGGACAGGGACGGAGGCTACACCTTC. This chain joins TRBV11-1 and TRBJ1-2; 9 bases are a match to TRBD1. V gave up 4 bases and J gave up 8 bases; unmatched junction bases: 5. In germline, CDR1 is SGHAT, CDR2 FQDESV (reference sequence). This CDR3 comprises 13 residues.

The rearrangement joins TRBV9 to TRBJ2-1, with TRBD2 matching over 8 bases. Germline V gives CDR1 SGDLS, CDR2 YYNGEE. With V trimmed by 5 bases and J by 7 bases, 11 bases remained unmatched. This CDR3 spans 15 amino acids. CDR3 coding DNA: TGTGCCAGCAGGCCCCCGGGAGGGGCCTCGAATGAGCAGTTCTTC. Its protein product is CASRPPGGASNEQFF.